The next 27 T cell receptor beta chains were all read from a single sample in a study of blood T cell repertoires in COVID-19 (dated by TCRdb to the early 2020s). The library was built by means of the immunoSEQ multiplex PCR assay. TCRdb carries this immuneACCESS record with in-frame sequences only. Its versions omit some clonotypes, under half of them owing to an unresolved V gene in the studies checked, with the rest unexplained. This sample gives about 200,000 clones in total; around 80% of them show up just once. Of the sample, 7.2% falls within the top ten clones. The sequencing input was peripheral blood. The source is a woman between 65 and 79 years old with acute or convalescent COVID-19.

This chain joins TRBV2 and TRBJ1-2; 11 bases line up with TRBD1. V shed 6 bases and J 6 bases; nucleotides not matched to a gene: 6. Germline V gene data show CDR1 as SNHLY and CDR2 as FYNNEI. This CDR3 contains 14 residues. Here the CDR3 reads CASRRTGGGDGYTF. The CDR3, as DNA: TGTGCCAGCAGGAGGACAGGGGGCGGGGATGGCTACACCTTC.

V is TRBV6-5 and J is TRBJ2-3; 9 bases are shared with TRBD2. The ends lost 8 bases at V and 0 bases at J; junction bases unmatched: 6. This CDR3 spans 15 amino acids. Germline lookup yields CDR1 MNHEY and CDR2 SVGAGI. The CDR3 spells CASPRTSASTDTQYF. The CDR3 coding sequence is TGTGCCAGCCCTAGGACTAGCGCGAGCACAGATACGCAGTATTTT.

The V gene is TRBV5-1, the J gene TRBJ1-2, with 10 bases identical to TRBD1. Looked up from germline, CDR1 is SGHRS and CDR2 is YFSETQ. The CDR3 length is 15 residues. V gave up 5 bases and J gave up 5 bases; unmatched junction bases: 9. CDR3 coding DNA: TGCGCCAGCAGGAATCCGGGACAGGGGTTTTATGGCTACACCTTC. Its translation: CASRNPGQGFYGYTF.

In DNA form, the CDR3 reads TGTGCCAGCAGCCATTTTTCGACAGGAAGAGGAGAGACCCAGTACTTC. Translation gives CASSHFSTGRGETQYF. The V and J genes are TRBV3-1 (or the pseudogene TRBV3-2) and TRBJ2-5, with D possibly matching TRBD1 (6 bases). Trimming took 3 bases from V and 4 from J, leaving 18 bases between them. This CDR3 is built from 16 residues. Germline V gene sequence: CDR1 LGHDT, CDR2 YNNKEL (reference sequence).

The V gene is TRBV15, the J gene TRBJ1-5, with TRBD1 as a possible D gene (6 bases). The CDR3 is made up of 15 amino acids. Deletions cut 5 bases from V and 0 bases from J, with 11 bases between. The germline CDR1 and CDR2 sequences are LNHNV and YYDKDF (reference sequence). CDR3 DNA sequence: TGTGCCACCAGCCTCCAGGGGAATAGCAATCAGCCCCAGCATTTT. It yields the protein CATSLQGNSNQPQHF.

V usage is TRBV25-1 and J usage is TRBJ1-4; 8 positions match TRBD1. CDR1 is MGHDK and CDR2 is SYGVNS in the germline V gene. This CDR3 spans 15 amino acids. Unmatched junction bases numbered 2, after V lost 3 bases and J lost 2 bases. CDR3 region: CASSEGQATNEKLFF. The CDR3 coding sequence is TGTGCCAGCAGTGAGGGACAGGCTACTAATGAAAAACTGTTTTTT.

V usage is TRBV11-3 and J usage is TRBJ2-1; 9 bases match TRBD1. The germline V gene encodes CDR1 SGHNT and CDR2 YENEEA. Trimming removed 5 bases from V and 4 bases from J; junction bases left unmatched: 6. The CDR3 length is 15 residues. The CDR3 sequence is CASSPTGGEYNEQFF. As DNA, the CDR3 is TGTGCCAGCAGCCCGACAGGGGGAGAATACAATGAGCAGTTCTTC.

The chain employs TRBV6-1 and TRBJ1-4, with D uncertain. CDR1 is MNHNS, CDR2 SASEGT, per germline. V was cut by 2 bases and J by 0 bases, with 7 bases left in between. This CDR3 region has 15 residues. CDR3 sequence: CASSERGATNEKLFF. CDR3 DNA: TGTGCCAGCAGTGAACGGGGAGCAACTAATGAAAAACTGTTTTTT.

V gene TRBV30 combines with J gene TRBJ2-5, with unresolved D. The CDR3 loop spans 12 amino acids. V lost 1 base to trimming and J lost 4 bases, with 7 bases between them. CDR1 GTSNPN and CDR2 SVGIG come from the germline V gene (reference sequence). CDR3 sequence: CAWSESRETQYF. The CDR3, as DNA: TGTGCCTGGAGTGAGTCGAGAGAGACCCAGTACTTC.

This clone turned up a few times. This chain uses TRBV27 with TRBJ1-6; tentatively, D is TRBD1 (6 bases). Trimming stripped 6 bases from V and 7 bases from J, with 10 bases between. Germline CDR1 reads MNHEY; CDR2 reads SMNVEV (reference sequence). The CDR3 has 13 residues. DNA of the CDR3: TGTGCCAGCAGGCCACAGGGAAATTCACCCCTCCACTTT. Its translation is CASRPQGNSPLHF.

This sequence joins TRBV9 and TRBJ2-1, with 12 nucleotides matching TRBD2. The CDR3 covers 17 residues. The V gene end was trimmed by 4 bases and the J gene end by 10 bases; junction bases not matched to a gene: 15. The germline V gene encodes CDR1 SGDLS and CDR2 YYNGEE. As DNA, the CDR3 is TGTGCCAGCAGCCCCCGTACTAGCGGGGGGCTGATCAGGGAGCAGTTCTTC. It translates to CASSPRTSGGLIREQFF.

The chain combines TRBV5-1 with TRBJ1-3; tentatively, D is TRBD1 (6 bases). The CDR3 contains 13 residues. Per germline, CDR1 SGHRS and CDR2 YFSETQ. Trimming removed 3 bases from V and 7 bases from J, with 11 bases in between. The CDR3 spells CASSSGTPNTIYF. For the CDR3, the DNA is TGCGCCAGCAGCTCGGGGACACCGAACACCATATATTTT.

The rearrangement uses TRBV5-6 and TRBJ2-3; the D is unclear. CDR3 size: 13 residues. V was clipped by 4 bases and J by 0 bases, with 6 bases between them. Germline-derived CDR1 and CDR2 are SGHDT and YYEEEE. CDR3 amino acids: CASSHQSTDTQYF. The CDR3 nucleotides are TGTGCCAGCAGCCACCAGAGCACAGATACGCAGTATTTT.

This clone was recorded once. V gene TRBV14 combines with J gene TRBJ2-2; TRBD2 aligns across 13 bases. Germline CDR1 and CDR2: SGHDN and FVKESK. Trimming cost V 0 bases and J 5 bases; bases outside gene matches: 9. The length of the CDR3 is 19 residues. CDR3 region: CASSQDWHGLAGVTGELFF. CDR3 coding DNA: TGTGCCAGCAGCCAAGATTGGCACGGACTAGCGGGGGTAACCGGGGAGCTGTTTTTT.

The chain has TRBV24-1 and TRBJ2-3, with 8 bases fitting TRBD2. Trimming cost V 1 base and J 2 bases; bases outside gene matches: 7. Germline V gene data show CDR1 as KGHDR and CDR2 as SFDVKD. CDR3 length: 17 amino acids. CDR3 sequence: CATSDLGRGDATDTQYF. Written as DNA, the CDR3 is TGTGCCACCAGTGATTTAGGGCGGGGGGATGCCACAGATACGCAGTATTTT.

This clone was recorded a few times. The chain combines TRBV11-2 with TRBJ1-2; 7 bases agree with TRBD1. CDR3 size: 14 residues. The germline CDR1 and CDR2 sequences are SGHAT and FQNNGV. J lost 3 bases, V lost 4 bases, and 5 bases had no gene match. The CDR3 spells CASSSSTGYYGYTF. The CDR3 coding sequence is TGTGCCAGCAGCTCCTCGACAGGGTACTATGGCTACACCTTC.

The rearrangement links TRBV5-4 to TRBJ2-1; D gene unclear. V dropped 0 bases and J dropped 7 bases, with 14 bases sitting between them. CDR3 length: 15 residues. The germline V gene has CDR1 SGHNT and CDR2 YYREEE (reference sequence). CDR3 in amino acids: CASSLDPLVANEQFF. In nucleotides, the CDR3 is TGTGCCAGCAGCTTGGACCCGTTGGTAGCTAATGAGCAGTTCTTC.

The rearrangement uses TRBV24-1 and TRBJ2-1; tentatively, D is TRBD2 (6 bases). The germline gives CDR1 KGHDR, CDR2 SFDVKD. The CDR3 has 14 amino acids. Between the trimmed V and J ends, which lost 4 bases and 9 bases, there was a span of 15 bases. CDR3 loop: CATSEVLEGREQFF. As DNA, the CDR3 is TGTGCCACCAGTGAGGTATTGGAGGGACGTGAGCAGTTCTTC.

This clone was seen once. The chain has TRBV15 and TRBJ2-2; possibly TRBD1 for D (6 bases). The germline V gene has CDR1 LNHNV and CDR2 YYDKDF (reference sequence). Trimming left V 9 bases short and J 3 bases short, with 11 bases between. There are 13 residues in the CDR3. CDR3 DNA: TGTGCCACGGGCAGGGGTCACACCGGGGAGCTGTTTTTT. Translation: CATGRGHTGELFF.

J is TRBJ2-2 and V is TRBV2; a possible D gene is TRBD2 (6 bases). The V gene's germline CDR1 is SNHLY and CDR2 FYNNEI. This CDR3 region has 14 residues. The V end lost 4 bases, the J end lost 5 bases, and 11 bases lay between the germline ends. The CDR3 bases are TGTGCCAGCAGTGGGACTATAGTAACCGGGGAGCTGTTTTTT. Its translation: CASSGTIVTGELFF. The whole variable domain, filled in from reference TRBV2 and TRBJ2-2, reads EPEVTQTPSHQVTQMGQEVILRCVPISNHLYFYWYRQILGQKVEFLVSFYNNEISEKSEIFDDQFSVERPDGSNFTLKIRSTKLEDSAMYFCASSGTIVTGELFFGEGSRLTVL.

CDR3 protein: CASSTGQGIISEAFF. The CDR3 region has the DNA TGTGCCAGCAGTACGGGACAGGGTATAATTTCTGAAGCTTTCTTT. The chain uses TRBV6-6 and TRBJ1-1; the match to TRBD1 covers 9 bases. The CDR3 has 15 residues. Germline V CDR1 and CDR2: MNHNY, SVGAGI (reference sequence). With 5 bases clipped from V and 6 bases from J, the junction kept 10 bases outside the gene matches.

J is TRBJ2-3 and V is TRBV9; unclear D gene. This CDR3 region has 14 residues. The germline V and J ends were trimmed by 1 base and 0 bases, with 6 bases remaining between them. The germline gives CDR1 SGDLS, CDR2 YYNGEE. The CDR3 here is CASSVSVSTDTQYF. The CDR3 bases are TGTGCCAGCAGCGTATCAGTTAGCACAGATACGCAGTATTTT.

This clone has only one observation. CDR3 amino acids: CASSQDPSGGIDTQYF. The CDR3, as DNA: TGTGCCAGCAGCCAAGATCCGAGCGGGGGCATAGATACGCAGTATTTT. The chain has TRBV4-2 and TRBJ2-3, with 8 bases aligning to TRBD2. CDR1 is LGHNA, CDR2 YNFKEQ, per germline. Trimming at V came to 0 bases and at J to 5 bases, leaving 7 bases not matched to a gene. The CDR3 spans 16 residues.

This clone was picked up a small number of times. V gene TRBV25-1 combines with J gene TRBJ2-2, with 8 nucleotides matching TRBD2. CDR1 is MGHDK, CDR2 SYGVNS, per germline. The length of the CDR3 is 15 residues. V was clipped by 6 bases and J by 0 bases; unmatched bases: 3. This CDR3 reads CASRPGGANTGELFF. DNA of the CDR3: TGTGCCAGCAGACCCGGGGGGGCGAACACCGGGGAGCTGTTTTTT.

This chain uses TRBV4-1 with TRBJ2-2, with 12 bases identical to TRBD1. This CDR3 is built from 16 residues. Germline CDR1 and CDR2: MGHRA and YSYEKL. Losses at the gene ends were 5 bases for V and 2 bases for J; bases not matched to a gene: 3. The CDR3 reads CASSAGTGGNTGELFF. The CDR3 nucleotides are TGCGCCAGCAGCGCCGGGACAGGGGGCAACACCGGGGAGCTGTTTTTT.

This clone has a handful of counts. Distinct nucleotide sequences in the sample also encode this CDR3. This rearrangement joins TRBV18 to TRBJ2-7, with D maybe TRBD1 (5 bases). This CDR3 has 12 residues. The V gene's germline CDR1 is KGHSH and CDR2 LQKENI. Trimming stripped 4 bases from V and 6 bases from J, with 10 bases between. The CDR3 sequence: CASSQGDSEQYV. The DNA of the CDR3 is TGTGCCAGCTCACAGGGTGACAGCGAGCAGTACGTC.

The chain is built from TRBV5-1 and TRBJ2-7; 9 bases fit TRBD2. After removal of 0 bases from V and 6 bases from J, the junction contained 4 bases not matched to a gene. The CDR3 runs 14 residues. Germline CDR1 reads SGHRS; CDR2 reads YFSETQ. CDR3 in DNA: TGCGCCAGCAGCTTGGGACCAGCGGGAGGCGAGCAGTACTTC. Amino acid sequence: CASSLGPAGGEQYF.